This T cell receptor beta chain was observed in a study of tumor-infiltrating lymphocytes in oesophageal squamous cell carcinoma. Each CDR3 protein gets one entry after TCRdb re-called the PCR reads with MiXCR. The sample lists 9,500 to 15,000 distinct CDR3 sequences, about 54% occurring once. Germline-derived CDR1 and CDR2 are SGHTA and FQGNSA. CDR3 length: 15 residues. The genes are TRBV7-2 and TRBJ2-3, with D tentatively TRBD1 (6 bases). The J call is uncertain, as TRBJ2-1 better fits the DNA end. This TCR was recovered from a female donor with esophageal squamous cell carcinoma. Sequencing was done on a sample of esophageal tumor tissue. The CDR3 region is CASSGRGSSYNEQFF. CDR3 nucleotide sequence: TGTGCCAGCAGCGGCAGGGGATCCTCCTACAATGAGCAGTTCTTC.